The following is a T cell receptor (beta chain) sequence with its context. Germline trimming cut 5 bases from V and 2 bases from J; bases unmatched to any gene: 3. The CDR3 consists of 15 residues. Germline CDR1 reads MRHNA; CDR2 reads SNTAGT. The data stem from a study of cytomegalovirus exposure and HLA in healthy donors. Primers for the PCR totalled 60 Vbeta and 13 Jbeta. Profiling relied on immunoSEQ multiplex PCR, and the TCRdb table lists in-frame clones only, not all of them. The data contain roughly 110,000 clones, 60% to 80% of them singletons. The TCR comes from a female donor in good health and CMV-seronegative. The specimen was PBMCs. The chain is built from TRBV6-4 and TRBJ2-3, with 11 bases fitting TRBD2. CDR3 amino acids: CASSRTSGPTDTQYF. For the CDR3, the DNA is TGTGCCAGCAGTCGGACTAGCGGGCCCACAGATACGCAGTATTTT.